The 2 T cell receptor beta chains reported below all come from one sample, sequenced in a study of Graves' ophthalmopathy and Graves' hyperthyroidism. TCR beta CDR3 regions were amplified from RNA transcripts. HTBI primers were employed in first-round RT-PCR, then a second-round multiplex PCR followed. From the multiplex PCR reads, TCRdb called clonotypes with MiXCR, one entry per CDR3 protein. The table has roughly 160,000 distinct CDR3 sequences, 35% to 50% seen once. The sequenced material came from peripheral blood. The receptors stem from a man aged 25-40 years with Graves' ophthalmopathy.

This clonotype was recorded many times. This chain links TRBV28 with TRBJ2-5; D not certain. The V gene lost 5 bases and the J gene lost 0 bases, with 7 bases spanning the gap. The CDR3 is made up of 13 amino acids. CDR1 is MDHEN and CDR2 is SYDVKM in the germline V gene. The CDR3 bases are TGTGCCAGCAGTCCCCCGTACCAAGAGACCCAGTACTTC. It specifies CASSPPYQETQYF.

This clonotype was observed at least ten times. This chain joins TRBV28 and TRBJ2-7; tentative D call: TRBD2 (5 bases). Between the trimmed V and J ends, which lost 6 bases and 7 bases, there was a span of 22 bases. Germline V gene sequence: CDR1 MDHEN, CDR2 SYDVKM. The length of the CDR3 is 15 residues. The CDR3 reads CASSHPLLAEREQYF. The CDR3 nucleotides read TGTGCCAGCAGCCACCCCCTTCTAGCTGAGAGGGAGCAGTACTTC.